A selection of T cell receptor beta chains follows, all from one sample in a study of blood T cell repertoires in COVID-19. Generated by immunoSEQ multiplex PCR, the TCRdb table keeps only in-frame clones and is missing some. Here the sample spans roughly 200,000 clones, 70% to 90% being singletons. Source material: PBMCs or T cells enriched from blood (not recorded which). The origin of the receptors is a woman aged 40-49 years with acute COVID-19. Each CDR3 is given with its conserved first and last residue. D genes are given only for firm matches. Clone size is stated in some rows and not others, as once, few, many or a class when expanded.

TRBJ1-5	TRBD1	-	TRBV2	CASSEGQGPNQPQHF	TGTGCCAGCAGTGAAGGACAGGGGCCAAATCAGCCCCAGCATTTT
TRBJ2-3	-	-	TRBV30	CAWSARLTDTQYF	TGTGCCTGGAGTGCCCGACTGACAGATACGCAGTATTTT
TRBJ2-7	TRBD2	few	TRBV5-4	CASSLRLAGVEQYF	TGTGCCAGCAGCCTAAGACTAGCGGGAGTCGAGCAGTACTTC
TRBJ2-7	TRBD2	-	TRBV29-1	CSVEDYPSGSTEQYF	TGCAGCGTTGAAGATTATCCTAGCGGGAGTACCGAGCAGTACTTC
TRBJ2-2	TRBD2	-	TRBV9	CASSVDFPSSGLTGELFF	TGTGCCAGCAGCGTAGACTTTCCGTCTAGCGGGTTGACCGGGGAGCTGTTTTTT
TRBJ2-7	-	-	TRBV7-8	CASSLIVARGPVAYEQYF	TGTGCCAGCAGCTTAATTGTTGCGCGGGGGCCTGTGGCCTACGAGCAGTACTTC
TRBJ2-3	-	-	TRBV4-2	CASSQSSTDTQYF	TGTGCCAGCAGCCAGTCAAGCACAGATACGCAGTATTTT
TRBJ2-5	-	-	TRBV7-6	CASSSTSSGGTQYF	TGTGCCAGCAGCTCCACTAGCTCCGGTGGGACCCAGTACTTC
TRBJ1-6	-	-	TRBV30	CAWRYGTGSPLHF	TGTGCCTGGAGATATGGTACGGGGTCACCCCTCCACTTT
TRBJ2-1	-	-	TRBV6-2/TRBV6-3	CASSLGANPYNEQFF	TGTGCCAGCAGCTTGGGGGCGAATCCCTACAATGAGCAGTTCTTC
TRBJ2-6	-	-	TRBV5-1	CASSFGGSSAGANVLTF	TGCGCCAGCAGCTTTGGGGGCAGTTCGGCTGGGGCCAACGTCCTGACTTTC
TRBJ1-5	-	-	TRBV2	CASSESLSSRQPQHF	TGTGCCAGCAGTGAGAGCCTCTCCTCCCGACAGCCCCAGCATTTT
TRBJ2-3	TRBD1	-	TRBV7-3	CASSLETGGLTDTQYF	TGTGCCAGCAGCCTTGAGACAGGGGGTCTGACAGATACGCAGTATTTT
TRBJ1-1	-	-	TRBV10-3	CAITKGLNTEAFF	TGTGCCATTACAAAGGGGTTGAACACTGAAGCTTTCTTT
TRBJ2-7	TRBD1	-	TRBV2	CASSELGQGSYEQYF	TGTGCCAGCAGTGAACTCGGACAGGGCAGCTACGAGCAGTACTTC
TRBJ2-7	TRBD1	-	TRBV28	CASSSGTVSYEQYF	TGTGCCAGCAGTTCCGGGACAGTCTCCTACGAGCAGTACTTC
TRBJ2-3	TRBD2	-	TRBV7-8	CASSLDSGRDTQYF	TGTGCCAGCAGCTTAGATAGCGGGAGGGATACGCAGTATTTT
TRBJ2-3	TRBD2	-	TRBV18	CASSTPAGGPRNTQYF	TGTGCCAGCTCAACTCCAGCGGGAGGGCCGAGAAATACGCAGTATTTT
TRBJ1-1	-	-	TRBV19	CASSIGTGGTEAFF	TGTGCCAGTAGTATTGGGACGGGAGGGACTGAAGCTTTCTTT
TRBJ1-2	TRBD1	-	TRBV12-5	CASAPGQGPYGYTF	TGTGCTAGTGCCCCGGGACAGGGACCTTATGGCTACACCTTC
TRBJ1-1	TRBD1	-	TRBV29-1	CSVNPHAGGRTEAFF	TGCAGCGTCAACCCTCATGCAGGGGGCAGGACTGAAGCTTTCTTT
TRBJ2-7	TRBD2	-	TRBV10-2	CASRGGKSYEQYF	TGCGCCAGCCGGGGGGGAAAATCCTACGAGCAGTACTTC
TRBJ2-6	-	-	TRBV28	CASSTGGGANVLTF	TGTGCCAGCAGTACCGGAGGTGGGGCCAACGTCCTGACTTTC
TRBJ1-1	TRBD1	-	TRBV27	CASSLRVMEGTGRVGNTEAFF	TGTGCCAGCAGTTTGAGGGTTATGGAAGGGACAGGGCGGGTTGGAAACACTGAAGCTTTCTTT
TRBJ1-1	TRBD1	-	TRBV11-2	CASSFRQGTEAFF	TGTGCCAGCAGCTTCAGACAGGGCACTGAAGCTTTCTTT
TRBJ2-1	-	-	TRBV11-2	CASGYGSYGEQFF	TGTGCCAGCGGATACGGGAGTTACGGTGAGCAGTTCTTC
TRBJ1-5	-	-	TRBV28	CASSPGRVLNQPQHF	TGTGCCAGCAGTCCAGGGAGGGTGCTCAATCAGCCCCAGCATTTT
TRBJ1-2	-	-	TRBV28	CASSLLVGTYGYTF	TGTGCCAGCAGTTTGCTAGTCGGAACCTATGGCTACACCTTC